This TCR beta chain was recovered during a study of blood T cell repertoires in COVID-19. Study context: Samples came from the United States, Italy and Spain, spanning acute and convalescent COVID-19. Sample material is recorded as cDNA or gDNA derived from T cells, B-cell-depleted T cells, or PBMCs.

The CDR3 has 15 amino acids. Trimming stripped 4 bases from V and 8 bases from J, with 23 bases between. Germline V CDR1 and CDR2: SQVTM, ANQGSEA. Methods used by the authors: Researchers report that nucleated cell counts were estimated from reference gene primer amplification. Repertoires were generated with immunoSEQ multiplex PCR, while TCRdb's copy carries only in-frame clones and drops some. D and trimming come from the DNA, and the V and J calls and clone size come from that table. The sample consists of about 21,000 clones, 85% to 90% of them appearing once. The sequence derives from a man between 65 and 80 years old with active COVID-19. Input material: peripheral blood. J is TRBJ1-1 and V is TRBV29-1, with D possibly TRBD1 on 5 matching bases. In nucleotides, the CDR3 is TGCAGCGTTGTAAAGGTGTCAGGGAGGTATTCGGAAGCTTTCTTT. Protein: CSVVKVSGRYSEAFF.